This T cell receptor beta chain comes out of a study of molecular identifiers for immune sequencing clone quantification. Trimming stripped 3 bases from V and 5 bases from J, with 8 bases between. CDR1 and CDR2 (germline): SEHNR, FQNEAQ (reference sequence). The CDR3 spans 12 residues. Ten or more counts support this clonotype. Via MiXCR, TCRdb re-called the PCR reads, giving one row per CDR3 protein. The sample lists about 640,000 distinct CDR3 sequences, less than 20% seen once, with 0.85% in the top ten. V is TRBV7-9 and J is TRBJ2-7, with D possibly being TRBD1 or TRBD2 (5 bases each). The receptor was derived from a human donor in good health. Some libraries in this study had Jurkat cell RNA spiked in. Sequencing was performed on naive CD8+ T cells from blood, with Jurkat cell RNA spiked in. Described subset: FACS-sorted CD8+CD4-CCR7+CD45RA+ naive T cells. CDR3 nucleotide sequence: TGTGCCAGCAGCTTGGGGGTTAACGAGCAGTACTTC. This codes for CASSLGVNEQYF.